The 3 T cell receptor beta chains presented below share a single source sample, sequenced in a study of T-cell memory formation after mild COVID-19. Each CDR3 protein gets one entry after TCRdb re-called the 5' RACE reads with MiXCR. The sample holds 500,000 to 650,000 distinct CDR3 sequences, approximately 21% seen once. Input material: PBMCs or a T cell subset sorted from them (not recorded which). The receptors here all came from an adult woman who had mild COVID-19 (a few samples of this study predate the infection). Cell type and time point are not known.

This clonotype occurred a few times. The chain employs TRBV28 and TRBJ1-5; 12 bases match TRBD1. CDR1 is MDHEN, CDR2 SYDVKM, per germline. V trimming: 3 bases; J trimming: 7 bases; junction bases outside the gene matches: 7. This CDR3 spans 16 amino acids. The CDR3, as DNA: TGTGCCAGCAGTTTTCTCGGGACAGGGGGCGTGCAGCCCCAGCATTTT. It yields the protein CASSFLGTGGVQPQHF.

This clonotype has just a few counts. This chain uses TRBV18 with TRBJ2-4, with D possibly TRBD1 on 5 matching bases. The germline V gene encodes CDR1 KGHSH and CDR2 LQKENI. This CDR3 comprises 14 residues. The ends were cut back, 7 bases at V and 8 bases at J, with 18 bases in the middle. The CDR3 region is CASLQDLAEDIQYF. CDR3 sequence (DNA): TGTGCCAGCTTACAGGACCTGGCTGAGGACATTCAGTACTTC.

In nucleotides, the CDR3 is TGTGCCAGCAGACGGTTCCCCGCGGGGGGGTTCTCTGGGGCCAACGTCCTGACTTTC. The encoded protein is CASRRFPAGGFSGANVLTF. The rearrangement joins TRBV11-2 to TRBJ2-6, with 9 bases lining up with TRBD2. Germline V gene data show CDR1 as SGHAT and CDR2 as FQNNGV. This CDR3 region has 19 residues. V gave up 6 bases and J gave up 0 bases; unmatched junction bases: 12.